The clone carrying this T cell receptor (beta chain) was counted ten times or more. Its antigen remains unknown. RNA transcripts served as the template for amplifying TCR beta CDR3 regions. Primed by the HTBI set, a first-round RT-PCR was run on the TCR CDR3. TCRdb redid the calling of the multiplex PCR reads with MiXCR, one entry per CDR3 protein. Counted here are a few hundred thousand distinct CDR3 sequences, roughly 19% occurring once; the ten biggest clones make up 35% to 45%. This entry is derived from a study of T cells in Graves' hyperthyroidism and ophthalmopathy. The wider study: At initial diagnosis, before any treatment had begun, peripheral blood was obtained.

Findings and caveats of the study: Ophthalmopathy was model-predicted a median approximately 6.9 months pre-onset.

This CDR3 spans 14 amino acids. The germline V and J ends were trimmed by 6 bases and 0 bases, with 8 bases remaining between them. The germline V gene encodes CDR1 MDHEN and CDR2 SYDVKM. The J gene is TRBJ2-2, the V gene TRBV28; unclear D gene. The clonotype comes from a man in his fifties with Graves' ophthalmopathy. Sequencing input: blood. The CDR3 DNA reads TGTGCCAGCAGCTCTGATCCGAACACCGGGGAGCTGTTTTTT. This gives the protein CASSSDPNTGELFF. The full variable domain, its missing parts supplied by reference TRBV28 and TRBJ2-2, is DVKVTQSSRYLVKRTGEKVFLECVQDMDHENMFWYRQDPGLGLRLIYFSYDVKMKEKGDIPEGYSVSREKKERFSLILESASTNQTSMYLCASSSDPNTGELFFGEGSRLTVL.